This record covers a single T cell receptor (beta chain). Its antigen is currently unknown. These data come from a study of CXCR3-negative and CXCR3-positive naive CD8 T cells. CDR3 length: 15 residues. Looked up from germline, CDR1 is SGHTA and CDR2 is FQGNSA. The study made its TRB cDNA libraries by 5' RACE, adding UMI labels. After re-calling the 5' RACE reads, TCRdb lists one entry per CDR3 protein, DNA absent. There are about 8,500 distinct CDR3 sequences in the sample, with about 2.1% held by the top ten. Broader study findings: TRB CDR3 hydrophobicity was greater in CXCR3-positive naive cells than in CXCR3-negative naive cells.

The receptor's source is a human donor in good health. Some clones in this sample may be carry-over from other donors' samples. The gene calls are TRBV7-2 and TRBJ2-6. The sample taken for sequencing was naive CXCR3- CD8+ T cells from blood. Subset defined: CD45RO-CCR7+CD27+CD95- naive CD8+ T cells lacking CXCR3 (TNR3-). The chain's CDR3 is CASSLAGSGANVLTF. Variable domain in full (rest from reference TRBV7-2 and TRBJ2-6): GAGVSQSPSNKVTEKGKDVELRCDPISGHTALYWYRQSLGQGLEFLIYFQGNSAPDKSGLPSDRFSAERTGGSVSTLTIQRTQQEDSAVYLCASSLAGSGANVLTFGAGSRLTVL.